The 32 T cell receptor beta chains below were found in one sample sequenced in a study of CD8 T cells in ankylosing spondylitis. In TCRdb, the 5' RACE reads were re-called with MiXCR into one record per CDR3 protein. The sample records approximately 200,000 distinct CDR3 sequences, roughly 13% being singletons. The sequencing input was blood, either unsorted or a sorted T cell fraction (not recorded which). The receptors were gathered from a female donor with ankylosing spondylitis or in good health (not recorded which).

For this clonotype: A single base separates this from a much larger clone, so it may be a read error. This chain links TRBV12-3 or TRBV12-4 with TRBJ2-4; weak D call: TRBD1 (5 bases). The CDR3 sequence is 13 residues long. The CDR3 DNA follows: TGTACCAGCAGTTTTTCAGGGTTCGGCATTCAGTACTTC. It is translated as CTSSFSGFGIQYF.

This clonotype was seen once. A clone one base away is much larger, so this may be a read error. The chain recombines TRBV20-1 with TRBJ1-2; D is uncertain. CDR3 length: 14 amino acids. Germline-derived CDR1 and CDR2 are DFQATT and SNEGSKA (reference sequence). The CDR3 DNA sequence: TGCAGTGCTAGTCTTGAAGGCCTTAACTATGGCTACGCCTTC. It specifies CSASLEGLNYGYAF.

This clonotype has a count of ten or more. The J gene is TRBJ2-3, the V gene TRBV5-1; 11 bases map to TRBD2. Unmatched junction bases numbered 8, after V lost 5 bases and J lost 6 bases. The CDR3 is 15 amino acids. Germline CDR1 reads SGHRS; CDR2 reads YFSETQ. CDR3 DNA sequence: TGCGCCAGCAGACAACTAGCGGGAGATGGTGATACGCAGTATTTT. Translated: CASRQLAGDGDTQYF.

The genes are TRBV20-1 and TRBJ2-5, with D tentatively TRBD2 (5 bases). The CDR3 extends over 14 amino acids. Germline values: CDR1 DFQATT, CDR2 SNEGSKA (reference sequence). The V and J ends lost 6 bases and 3 bases respectively, with 17 bases between them. The chain's CDR3 is CSAGPGFFKETQYF. The CDR3 DNA is TGCAGTGCGGGCCCGGGGTTTTTCAAAGAGACCCAGTACTTC.

This clonotype was counted many times. J is TRBJ1-2 and V is TRBV27, with 12 bases that match TRBD1. The V gene's germline CDR1 is MNHEY and CDR2 SMNVEV (reference sequence). V lost 6 bases, J lost 4 bases, and 12 bases stayed unmatched. The CDR3 totals 17 residues. CDR3 residues: CASSLSTGTGGIYGYTF. The DNA of the CDR3 is TGTGCCAGCAGCCTATCCACCGGGACAGGGGGCATCTATGGCTACACCTTC.

V usage is TRBV12-3 or TRBV12-4 and J usage is TRBJ2-3, with D tentatively TRBD1 (8 bases). The CDR3 has 15 residues. Trimming left V 6 bases short and J 2 bases short, with 15 bases between. The CDR3 nucleotides read TGTGCCAGCAGGGGGGGGGGACAGGTCACAGATACGCAGTATTTT. It codes for CASRGGGQVTDTQYF.

This clonotype was seen at least ten times. The rearrangement links TRBV29-1 to TRBJ2-7, with 8 bases lining up with TRBD2. Per germline, CDR1 SQVTM and CDR2 ANQGSEA. The CDR3 runs to 14 residues. V lost 5 bases to trimming and J lost 1 base; unmatched junction nucleotides: 7. The CDR3 region has the DNA TGCAGCGTTTCTAGTACTAGCGGATCCTACGAGCAGTACTTC. Its translation is CSVSSTSGSYEQYF.

The J gene is TRBJ1-2, the V gene TRBV2; tentative D call: TRBD1 (5 bases). This CDR3 comprises 12 residues. Germline CDR1 is SNHLY and CDR2 is FYNNEI. V was cut by 11 bases and J by 8 bases, with 18 bases left in between. The CDR3 spells CAGRTGGSGYTF. The CDR3 DNA reads as TGTGCCGGAAGGACCGGGGGAAGCGGCTACACCTTC.

In its sample, this clonotype was seen many times. This chain connects TRBV5-1 to TRBJ2-2; 7 bases fit TRBD2. From germline, CDR1 is SGHRS and CDR2 YFSETQ. Germline trimming cut 3 bases from V and 0 bases from J; bases unmatched to any gene: 5. CDR3 length: 16 residues. The CDR3 loop reads CASSSLAATNTGELFF. The CDR3 coding sequence is TGCGCCAGCAGCTCTCTAGCGGCGACGAACACCGGGGAGCTGTTTTTT.

The CDR3 sequence: CASSGPRQSDRNGYTF. CDR3 DNA: TGCGCCAGCAGCGGCCCTAGGCAGTCAGACCGGAATGGCTACACCTTC. This chain connects TRBV5-1 to TRBJ1-2; D remains unclear. The CDR3 runs 16 residues. V lost 4 bases to trimming and J lost 6 bases, with 22 bases between them. Germline assignment: CDR1 SGHRS and CDR2 YFSETQ.

This clonotype was found many times. The chain couples TRBV5-1 to TRBJ2-3; D gene uncertain. Germline loops: CDR1 SGHRS, CDR2 YFSETQ. The CDR3 spans 15 residues. Trimming pared 2 bases from V and 3 bases from J, leaving 13 bases between. CDR3 amino acids: CASSFSGYGTDTQYF. Here the CDR3 DNA reads TGCGCCAGCAGCTTTTCGGGCTATGGAACAGATACGCAGTATTTT.

The genes are TRBV3-1 and TRBJ2-3; a possible D gene is TRBD2 (7 bases). Trimming took 5 bases from V and 4 from J, leaving 16 bases between them. The germline V gene encodes CDR1 LGHDT and CDR2 YNNKEL (reference sequence). This CDR3 is built from 15 residues. The CDR3 region has the DNA TGTGCCAGCAGCGAGGGGGGGACCGCAGCAGATACGCAGTATTTT. It codes for CASSEGGTAADTQYF.

This clonotype showed up many times. CDR3: CASSQEELGLGAYEQYF. The CDR3 coding sequence is TGCGCCAGCAGCCAAGAGGAACTGGGGCTAGGGGCCTACGAGCAGTACTTC. The chain carries TRBV4-1 and TRBJ2-7; a weak D match, TRBD1 (5 bases). V was pared by 0 bases and J by 2 bases, with 17 bases between. CDR1 and CDR2 (germline): MGHRA, YSYEKL. The CDR3 is 17 amino acids.

Ten or more counts support this clonotype. The rearrangement links TRBV7-2 to TRBJ2-7; TRBD1 is a possible D gene (5 bases). Per germline, CDR1 SGHTA and CDR2 FQGNSA. CDR3 length: 15 amino acids. V gave up 1 base and J gave up 4 bases, with 14 bases separating them. CDR3 sequence reads: CASSLGGRSVYEQYF. The DNA for the CDR3 is TGTGCCAGCAGCTTAGGGGGCAGGTCGGTTTACGAGCAGTACTTC.

The chain links TRBV6-2 or TRBV6-3 to TRBJ1-1, with TRBD1 matching 11 bases. Germline CDR1 MNHEY, CDR2 SVGEGT. The trim removed 5 bases at V and 6 bases at J, leaving 11 bases unmatched. The CDR3 has 16 amino acids. CDR3 protein: CASSPIRTGGRSEAFF. The CDR3 DNA is TGTGCCAGCAGTCCTATTCGGACAGGGGGCAGGTCTGAAGCTTTCTTT.

This clonotype was seen ten or more times. This sequence joins TRBV21-1 and TRBJ2-2; the DNA was not used to check the table's D call, TRBD1. TRBV21-1 is noted as a pseudogene. CDR3 length equals 15 residues. The DNA of the CDR3 is TGTGCCAGCAGCAAACTCGGGGGGAAGGTCGGGGAGCTGTTTTTT. It yields the protein CASSKLGGKVGELFF.

This clonotype has ten or more counts. V is TRBV5-1 and J is TRBJ1-1; D ambiguous. V lost 5 bases and J lost 1, with 6 bases in between. Germline CDR1 and CDR2: SGHRS and YFSETQ. There are 12 residues in the CDR3. The CDR3: CASRSRNTEAFF. As DNA, the CDR3 is TGCGCCAGCAGAAGTAGGAACACTGAAGCTTTCTTT. The complete variable domain, with remaining parts taken from reference TRBV5-1 and TRBJ1-1, reads KAGVTQTPRYLIKTRGQQVTLSCSPISGHRSVSWYQQTPGQGLQFLFEYFSETQRNKGNFPGRFSGRQFSNSRSEMNVSTLELGDSALYLCASRSRNTEAFFGQGTRLTVV.

This clonotype was seen ten or more times. This chain uses TRBV7-2 with TRBJ1-2; D gene unclear. Trimming pared 1 base from V and 2 bases from J, leaving 8 bases between. The CDR3 loop spans 14 amino acids. Germline V gives CDR1 SGHTA, CDR2 FQGNSA. CDR3 in amino acids: CASSLDGGNYGYTF. CDR3 sequence (DNA): TGTGCCAGCAGCTTAGACGGCGGGAACTATGGCTACACCTTC.

At least ten counts were recorded for this clonotype. This sequence joins TRBV14 and TRBJ2-7, with 7 nucleotides matching TRBD1. V lost 1 base, J lost 3 bases, and 3 bases stayed unmatched. CDR3 size: 14 residues. From germline, CDR1 is SGHDN and CDR2 FVKESK. The CDR3 DNA sequence: TGTGCCAGCAGCCAAGTGGCAGGGGGCTACGAGCAGTACTTC. Encoded protein: CASSQVAGGYEQYF.

CDR3: CASSQDRDSGELFF. CDR3 bases: TGCGCCAGCAGCCAAGACCGGGACAGCGGGGAGCTGTTTTTT. V usage is TRBV4-3 and J usage is TRBJ2-2, with 7 positions matching TRBD1. The CDR3 is 14 residues long. Per the germline V gene, CDR1 is LGHNA and CDR2 is YSLEER. Trimming cost V 0 bases and J 7 bases; bases outside gene matches: 2.

This clonotype was observed a handful of times. J is TRBJ2-1 and V is TRBV20-1; D uncertain. The CDR3 sequence is 13 residues long. V was cut by 4 bases and J by 6 bases, with 13 bases left in between. In germline, CDR1 is DFQATT, CDR2 SNEGSKA (reference sequence). The CDR3 region is CSAIGPATNEQFF. Here the CDR3 DNA reads TGCAGTGCTATAGGGCCAGCGACCAATGAGCAGTTCTTC.

The V gene is TRBV28, the J gene TRBJ2-1, with TRBD2 matching 11 bases. Per germline, CDR1 MDHEN and CDR2 SYDVKM. CDR3 length equals 16 residues. V gave up 7 bases and J gave up 6 bases; unmatched junction bases: 11. CDR3 in amino acids: CASNEVAGGHRNEQFF. The CDR3 coding sequence is TGTGCCAGCAATGAAGTAGCGGGAGGGCATCGCAATGAGCAGTTCTTC.

This clonotype was seen many times. The chain links TRBV20-1 to TRBJ1-1; D call uncertain. The germline V and J ends were trimmed by 6 bases and 1 base, with 15 bases remaining between them. The CDR3 totals 14 residues. The germline V gene has CDR1 DFQATT and CDR2 SNEGSKA (reference sequence). The CDR3 here is CSAPYQGRNTEAFF. The CDR3 nucleotides read TGCAGTGCCCCCTACCAAGGACGGAACACTGAAGCTTTCTTT.

The genes are TRBV7-9 and TRBJ2-5; D call uncertain. This CDR3 has 14 residues. Germline CDR1 reads SEHNR; CDR2 reads FQNEAQ (reference sequence). V was trimmed by 1 base and J by 2 bases, leaving 8 bases between them. Here the CDR3 DNA reads TGTGCCAGCAGCTTAGGCGGCATTCAAGAGACCCAGTACTTC. Translating it yields CASSLGGIQETQYF.

This clonotype has at least ten counts. The gene calls are TRBV7-7 and TRBJ2-7; D may correspond to TRBD1 or TRBD2 (5 bases each). CDR1 and CDR2 (germline): SSHAT, FNYEAQ (reference sequence). V was clipped by 1 base and J by 2 bases, with 9 bases between them. This CDR3 is built from 14 residues. The CDR3 loop reads CASSLDGDAYEQYF. The CDR3 DNA reads TGTGCCAGCAGCTTAGACGGGGACGCCTACGAGCAGTACTTC.

This clonotype was found many times. This chain connects TRBV7-2 to TRBJ2-7; 8 bases are a match to TRBD2. V was pared by 5 bases and J by 4 bases, with 7 bases of the junction left unmatched. Looked up from germline, CDR1 is SGHTA and CDR2 is FQGNSA. This CDR3 contains 14 residues. DNA for the CDR3: TGTGCCAGCAGCGCGCGGACTAGCTATTACGAGCAGTACTTC. This gives the protein CASSARTSYYEQYF.

The gene calls are TRBV10-3 and TRBJ2-2, with unresolved D. Per germline, CDR1 ENHRY and CDR2 SYGVKD. The CDR3 loop spans 19 amino acids. Trimming removed 6 bases from V and 3 bases from J, with 26 bases in between. DNA of the CDR3: TGTGCCATCAGCCCTCGTCCAACTCGAGGCTACGTAGACACCGGGGAGCTGTTTTTT. Translation: CAISPRPTRGYVDTGELFF.

This clonotype was seen many times. The CDR3 sequence: CASSWRENIQYF. DNA for the CDR3: TGTGCCAGCAGTTGGCGGGAAAACATTCAGTACTTC. This chain joins TRBV6-2 or TRBV6-3 and TRBJ2-4, with D possibly being TRBD2 (5 bases). The ends were cut back, 4 bases at V and 5 bases at J, with 6 bases in the middle. This CDR3 contains 12 residues. Per the germline V gene, CDR1 is MNHEY and CDR2 is SVGEGT.

The rearrangement joins TRBV7-2 to TRBJ1-5; a weak D match, TRBD1 (5 bases). Trimming took off 7 bases at V and 0 bases at J, with 13 bases between the two ends. Germline V lookup: CDR1 SGHTA, CDR2 FQGNSA. The CDR3 sequence is 15 residues long. This CDR3 is CASNIDSGSNQPQHF. The CDR3 coding sequence is TGTGCCAGCAACATTGACAGCGGTAGCAATCAGCCCCAGCATTTT.

This clonotype was observed at least ten times. This chain uses TRBV6-5 with TRBJ1-2; D perhaps matches TRBD1 (6 bases). Deletions cut 4 bases from V and 4 bases from J, with 16 bases between. The germline V gene encodes CDR1 MNHEY and CDR2 SVGAGI. The CDR3 has 15 amino acids. CDR3: CASSWTAQAIYGYTF. The CDR3, as DNA: TGTGCCAGCAGTTGGACAGCCCAAGCGATCTATGGCTACACCTTC.

This clonotype has at least ten counts. CDR3 sequence (DNA): TGCAGCGTCGCAAAACAGGGGGCCCTTGAAGCTTTCTTT. Translation: CSVAKQGALEAFF. The rearrangement uses TRBV29-1 and TRBJ1-1, with TRBD1 matching 9 bases. Germline V CDR1 and CDR2: SQVTM, ANQGSEA. This CDR3 is 13 amino acids long. With 6 bases clipped from V and 7 bases from J, the junction kept 9 bases outside the gene matches. Supplemented by reference TRBV29-1 and TRBJ1-1, the full variable domain reads SAVISQKPSRDICQRGTSLTIQCQVDSQVTMMFWYRQQPGQSLTLIATANQGSEATYESGFVIDKFPISRPNLTFSTLTVSNMSPEDSSIYLCSVAKQGALEAFFGQGTRLTVV.

The table lists this clonotype with many counts. V gene TRBV12-3 or TRBV12-4 combines with J gene TRBJ2-1; 11 nucleotides align to TRBD2. This CDR3 spans 14 amino acids. V trimming: 5 bases; J trimming: 5 bases; junction bases outside the gene matches: 2. CDR3 bases: TGTGCCAGCAGTCCGGGACTAGCGGACAATGAGCAGTTCTTC. It codes for CASSPGLADNEQFF.